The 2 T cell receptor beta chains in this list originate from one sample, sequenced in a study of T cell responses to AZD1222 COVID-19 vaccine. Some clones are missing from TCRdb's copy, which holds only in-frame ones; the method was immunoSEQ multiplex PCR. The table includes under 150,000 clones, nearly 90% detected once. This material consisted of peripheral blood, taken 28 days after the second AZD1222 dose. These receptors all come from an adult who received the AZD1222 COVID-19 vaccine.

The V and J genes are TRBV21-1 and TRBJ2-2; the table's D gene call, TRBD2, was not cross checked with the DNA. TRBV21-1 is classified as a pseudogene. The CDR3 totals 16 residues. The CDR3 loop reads CASSKDLREVVGELFF. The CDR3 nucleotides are TGTGCCAGCAGCAAAGATCTCCGGGAGGTGGTCGGGGAGCTGTTTTTT.

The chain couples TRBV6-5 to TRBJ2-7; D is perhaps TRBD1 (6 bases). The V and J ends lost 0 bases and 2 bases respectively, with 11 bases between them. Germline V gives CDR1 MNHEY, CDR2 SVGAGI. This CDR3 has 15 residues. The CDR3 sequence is CASSYSPRQAYEQYF. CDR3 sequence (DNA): TGTGCCAGCAGTTACTCCCCGCGACAGGCCTACGAGCAGTACTTC.